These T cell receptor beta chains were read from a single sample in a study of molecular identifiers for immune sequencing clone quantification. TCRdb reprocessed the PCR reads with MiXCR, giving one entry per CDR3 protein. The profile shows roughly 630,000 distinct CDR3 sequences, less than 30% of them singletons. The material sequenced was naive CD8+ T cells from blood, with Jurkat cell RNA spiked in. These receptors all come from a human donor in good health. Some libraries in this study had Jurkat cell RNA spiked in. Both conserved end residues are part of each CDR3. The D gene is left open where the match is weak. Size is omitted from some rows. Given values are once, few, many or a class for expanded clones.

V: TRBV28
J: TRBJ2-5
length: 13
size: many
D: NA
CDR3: CASSSGLGETQYF
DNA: TGTGCCAGCAGTTCCGGACTGGGAGAGACCCAGTACTTC

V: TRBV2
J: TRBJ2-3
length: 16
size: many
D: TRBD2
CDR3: CASSALAGASTDTQYF
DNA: TGTGCCAGCAGTGCGCTAGCGGGGGCTAGCACAGATACGCAGTATTTT

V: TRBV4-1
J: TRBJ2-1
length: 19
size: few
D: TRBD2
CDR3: CASSQISLAGRSSYNEQFF
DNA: TGCGCCAGCAGCCAAATATCACTAGCGGGGAGAAGCTCCTACAATGAGCAGTTCTTC

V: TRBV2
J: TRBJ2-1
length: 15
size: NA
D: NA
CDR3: CASSDDLLPDNEQFF
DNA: TGTGCCAGCAGTGATGATCTACTACCCGACAATGAGCAGTTCTTC

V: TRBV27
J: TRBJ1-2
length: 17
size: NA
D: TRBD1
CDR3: CASSLSRGTGFFYGYTF
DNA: TGTGCCAGCAGTTTATCCCGCGGGACAGGGTTCTTCTATGGCTACACCTTC

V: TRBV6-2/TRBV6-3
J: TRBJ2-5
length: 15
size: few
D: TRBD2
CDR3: CASSSVAGIQETQYF
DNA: TGTGCCAGCAGTTCAGTAGCGGGGATCCAAGAGACCCAGTACTTC

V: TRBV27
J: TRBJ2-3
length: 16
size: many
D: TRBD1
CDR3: CASAGGTGFGTDTQYF
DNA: TGTGCCAGCGCAGGAGGGACAGGGTTTGGCACAGATACGCAGTATTTT

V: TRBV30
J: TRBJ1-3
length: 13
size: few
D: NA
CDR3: CATERVSGNTIYF
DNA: TGTGCCACCGAACGCGTCTCTGGAAACACCATATATTTT

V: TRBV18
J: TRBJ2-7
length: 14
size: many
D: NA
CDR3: CASSLGPGLEEQYF
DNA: TGTGCCAGCTCACTAGGCCCGGGACTGGAAGAGCAGTACTTC

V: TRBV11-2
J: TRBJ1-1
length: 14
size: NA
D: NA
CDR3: CASSLLRGFAEAFF
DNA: TGTGCCAGCAGCTTATTAAGGGGCTTCGCTGAAGCTTTCTTT

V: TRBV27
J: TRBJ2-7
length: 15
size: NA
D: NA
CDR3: CARSRKTRGTEEQYF
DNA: TGTGCCCGCAGCCGGAAAACCCGTGGGACGGAGGAGCAGTACTTC

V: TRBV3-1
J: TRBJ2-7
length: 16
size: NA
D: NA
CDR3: CVSSQDIIGLVLEQYF
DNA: TGTGTCAGCAGCCAAGATATAATAGGCTTGGTCCTTGAGCAGTACTTC

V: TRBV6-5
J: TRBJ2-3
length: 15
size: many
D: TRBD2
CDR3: CASSVAGESTDTQYF
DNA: TGTGCCAGCAGTGTAGCGGGGGAATCCACAGATACGCAGTATTTT

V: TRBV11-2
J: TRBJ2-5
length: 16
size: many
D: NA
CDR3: CASSFLTRRLQETQYF
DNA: TGTGCCAGCAGCTTCCTGACCAGAAGACTTCAAGAGACCCAGTACTTC

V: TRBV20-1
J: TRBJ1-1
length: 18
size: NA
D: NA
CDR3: CSARNPGHSPQMDTEAFF
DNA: TGCAGTGCTAGAAATCCGGGACACTCGCCCCAAATGGACACTGAAGCTTTCTTT

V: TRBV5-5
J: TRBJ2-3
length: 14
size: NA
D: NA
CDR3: CASSLGAGSDTLYF
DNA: TGTGCCAGCAGCTTAGGAGCAGGCTCAGATACGCTGTATTTT

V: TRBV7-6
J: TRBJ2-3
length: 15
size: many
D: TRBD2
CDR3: CASSLGGGAVDTQYF
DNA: TGTGCCAGCAGCTTAGGCGGGGGGGCCGTAGATACGCAGTATTTT

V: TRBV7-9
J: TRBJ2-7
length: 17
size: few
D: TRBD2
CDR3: CASSYPGTSGSTYEQYF
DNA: TGTGCCAGCAGCTATCCCGGGACTAGCGGGAGCACCTACGAGCAGTACTTC

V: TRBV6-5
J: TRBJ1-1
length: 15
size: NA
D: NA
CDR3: CASSRNGGGEAEAFF
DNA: TGTGCCAGCAGCCGAAATGGGGGGGGCGAGGCTGAAGCTTTCTTT

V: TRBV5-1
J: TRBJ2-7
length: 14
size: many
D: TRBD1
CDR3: CASSWDSTSYEQYF
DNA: TGCGCCAGCAGCTGGGACAGCACCTCCTACGAGCAGTACTTC

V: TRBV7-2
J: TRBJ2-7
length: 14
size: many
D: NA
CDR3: CASSFLMGAYEQYF
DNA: TGTGCCAGCAGCTTCCTCATGGGGGCCTACGAGCAGTACTTC

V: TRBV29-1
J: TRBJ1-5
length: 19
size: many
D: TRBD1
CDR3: CTARRISLDCRGINQPQHF
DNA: TGCACCGCCCGGAGGATTTCGTTGGATTGCAGGGGGATTAATCAGCCCCAGCATTTT

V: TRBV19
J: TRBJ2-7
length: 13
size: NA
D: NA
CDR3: CASSAPNPYEQYF
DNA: TGTGCCAGTAGTGCCCCGAATCCCTACGAGCAGTACTTC

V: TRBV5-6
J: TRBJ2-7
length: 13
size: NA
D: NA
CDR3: CASSLVRGSEQYF
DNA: TGTGCCAGCAGCTTGGTCAGGGGCTCCGAGCAGTACTTC

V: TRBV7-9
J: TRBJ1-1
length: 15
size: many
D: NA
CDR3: CASSRTIDTHNEAFF
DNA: TGTGCCAGCAGTCGCACCATCGACACACACAATGAAGCTTTCTTT

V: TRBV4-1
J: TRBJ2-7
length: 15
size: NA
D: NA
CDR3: CASSLISGAAYEQYF
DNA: TGCGCCAGCAGCCTTATCTCCGGGGCTGCCTACGAGCAGTACTTC

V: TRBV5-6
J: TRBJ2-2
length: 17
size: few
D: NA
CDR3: CASSLGALESVTGELFF
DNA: TGTGCCAGCAGCTTAGGCGCCCTAGAGAGTGTCACCGGGGAGCTGTTTTTT

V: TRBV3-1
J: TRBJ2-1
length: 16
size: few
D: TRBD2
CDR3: CASSQDLLAGNNEQFF
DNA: TGTGCCAGCAGCCAAGATCTACTAGCGGGGAACAATGAGCAGTTCTTC

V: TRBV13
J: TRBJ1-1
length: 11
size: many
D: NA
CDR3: CASRLDTEAFF
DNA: TGTGCCAGCAGACTCGACACTGAAGCTTTCTTT

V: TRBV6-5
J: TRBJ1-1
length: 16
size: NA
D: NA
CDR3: CASSPAGRQLNTEAFF
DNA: TGTGCCAGCAGTCCCGCCGGAAGACAACTAAACACTGAAGCTTTCTTT

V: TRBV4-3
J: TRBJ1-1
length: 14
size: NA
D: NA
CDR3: CASSQEQGGTEAFF
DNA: TGCGCCAGCAGCCAAGAGCAGGGTGGGACTGAAGCTTTCTTT

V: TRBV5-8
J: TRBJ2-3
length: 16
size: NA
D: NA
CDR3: CASSGRDTTSTDTQYF
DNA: TGTGCCAGCAGCGGCCGGGACACAACTAGCACAGATACGCAGTATTTT

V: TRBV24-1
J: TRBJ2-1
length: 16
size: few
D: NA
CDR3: CATSDLGDSLYNEQFF
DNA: TGTGCCACCAGTGATTTAGGGGATTCCCTATACAATGAGCAGTTCTTC